The next 6 T cell receptor beta chains were all read from a single sample in a study of blood T cells in healthy people across ages. For the second PCR, which ran for roughly 7 to 11 cycles, a sample-barcoded 5' primer and a J-beta primer mix were used. TCRdb itself ran the 5' RACE reads through MiXCR, one entry per CDR3 protein. The sample yields 700,000 to 850,000 distinct CDR3 sequences, 50% to 65% seen once. The sequenced sample consisted of blood. The receptors originated from an elderly man in good health.

A word on this clonotype: A read error may be the cause here, since a much bigger clone is one base away. The rearrangement joins TRBV12-3 or TRBV12-4 to TRBJ2-7, with D tentatively TRBD1 (6 bases). V dropped 3 bases and J dropped 3 bases, with 9 bases sitting between them. The CDR3 loop spans 13 amino acids. The CDR3: CASSFQGYYEQYF. The CDR3 coding sequence is TGTGCCAGCAGTTTTCAGGGGTACTACGAGCAGTACTTC.

The V gene is TRBV20-1, the J gene TRBJ1-4; D is unresolved. CDR1 DFQATT and CDR2 SNEGSKA come from the germline V gene (reference sequence). The V end lost 3 bases, the J end lost 1 base, and 6 bases lay between the germline ends. The CDR3 is made up of 13 amino acids. The CDR3 region has the DNA TGCAGTGCTAGTGAAGGAACTAATGAAAAACTGTTTTTT. It codes for CSASEGTNEKLFF.

The rearrangement uses TRBV20-1 and TRBJ1-2; tentative D call: TRBD1 (5 bases). Germline CDR1 reads DFQATT; CDR2 reads SNEGSKA (reference sequence). Trimming removed 0 bases from V and 3 bases from J, with 14 bases in between. The CDR3 length is 15 residues. The CDR3 reads CSARDPQGGDYGYTF. In DNA, the CDR3 is TGCAGTGCTAGAGATCCGCAGGGTGGTGACTATGGCTACACCTTC.

This clonotype has more than one count but fewer than ten. The chain carries TRBV11-2 and TRBJ2-3, with 14 bases lining up with TRBD2. Germline CDR1 SGHAT, CDR2 FQNNGV. The CDR3 has 20 residues. V gave up 6 bases and J gave up 14 bases; unmatched junction bases: 28. The DNA of the CDR3 is TGTGCCAGCAGGGGACCGGGACTAGCGGGAGACCGGTTTACGCACAGATACGCGTATTTT. Protein sequence: CASRGPGLAGDRFTHRYAYF. Variable domain in full (rest from reference TRBV11-2 and TRBJ2-3): EAGVAQSPRYKIIEKRQSVAFWCNPISGHATLYWYQQILGQGPKLLIQFQNNGVVDDSQLPKDRFSAERLKGVDSTLKIQPAKLEDSAVYLCASRGPGLAGDRFTHRYAYFGPGTRLTVL.

This chain uses TRBV6-5 with TRBJ2-1, with 13 positions matching TRBD2. The CDR3 sequence is 15 residues long. The ends lost 4 bases at V and 11 bases at J; junction bases unmatched: 8. The germline CDR1 and CDR2 sequences are MNHEY and SVGAGI. Here the CDR3 reads CASSWGTSGMGKQFF. Written as DNA, the CDR3 is TGTGCCAGCAGTTGGGGGACTAGCGGGATGGGGAAGCAGTTCTTC.

The CDR3 protein is CASSYSIGTYSEQYF. The CDR3 DNA reads TGTGCCAGCAGTTACTCGATCGGGACATACTCCGAGCAGTACTTC. The rearrangement uses TRBV6-2 or TRBV6-3 and TRBJ2-5, with a tentative D call TRBD1 (6 bases). The J call may be in error: the DNA end matches TRBJ2-7 better. In germline, CDR1 is MNHEY, CDR2 SVGEGT. The CDR3 sequence is 15 residues long.